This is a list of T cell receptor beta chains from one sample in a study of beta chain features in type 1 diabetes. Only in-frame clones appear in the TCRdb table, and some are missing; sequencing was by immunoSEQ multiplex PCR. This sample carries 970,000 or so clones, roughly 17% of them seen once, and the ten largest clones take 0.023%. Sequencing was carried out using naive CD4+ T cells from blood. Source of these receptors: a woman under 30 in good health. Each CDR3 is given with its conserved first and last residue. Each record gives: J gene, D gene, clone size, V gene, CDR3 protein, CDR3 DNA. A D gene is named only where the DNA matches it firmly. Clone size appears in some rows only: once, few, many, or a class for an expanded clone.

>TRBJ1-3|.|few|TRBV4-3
CASSQVVLESSGNTIYF
TGCGCCAGCAGCCAAGTAGTGCTGGAGAGCTCTGGAAACACCATATATTTT
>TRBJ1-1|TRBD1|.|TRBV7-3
CASSLTRDSTEAFF
TGTGCCAGCAGCTTAACTCGGGACAGCACTGAAGCTTTCTTT
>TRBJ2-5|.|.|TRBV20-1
CSARLQAQYF
TGCAGTGCCAGGCTCCAGGCCCAGTACTTC
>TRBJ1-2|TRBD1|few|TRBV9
CASSDRGGYTF
TGTGCCAGCAGCGACAGGGGTGGCTACACCTTC
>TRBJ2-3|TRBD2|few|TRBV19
CASSPRAGYSTDTQYF
TGTGCCAGTAGTCCCCGAGCGGGATATAGCACAGATACGCAGTATTTT
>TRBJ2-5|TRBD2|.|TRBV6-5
CASSYSGRAGETQYF
TGTGCCAGCAGTTACTCCGGGAGGGCCGGGGAGACCCAGTACTTC
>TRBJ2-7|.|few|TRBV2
CASSEEVYEQYF
TGTGCCAGCAGTGAGGAGGTCTACGAGCAGTACTTC
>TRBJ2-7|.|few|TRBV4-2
CASSQDVRRLYEQYF
TGTGCCAGCAGCCAAGATGTGCGGAGGCTTTACGAGCAGTACTTC
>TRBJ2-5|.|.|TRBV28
CASKFRETQYF
TGTGCCAGCAAATTCCGAGAGACCCAGTACTTC
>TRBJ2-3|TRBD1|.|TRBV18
CASSPNRGRDTQYF
TGTGCCAGCTCACCGAACAGGGGCAGGGATACGCAGTATTTT
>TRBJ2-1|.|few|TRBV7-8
CASSSTIDNEQFF
TGTGCCAGCAGCTCAACCATAGATAATGAGCAGTTCTTC
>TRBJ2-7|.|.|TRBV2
CASRSDGYEQYF
TGTGCCAGCAGATCCGACGGATACGAGCAGTACTTC
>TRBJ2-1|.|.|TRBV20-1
CSANRGGEQFF
TGCAGTGCTAATCGGGGAGGTGAGCAGTTCTTC
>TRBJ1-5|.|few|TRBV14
CASSLLGEQPQHF
TGTGCCAGCAGCCTTTTAGGGGAACAGCCCCAGCATTTT
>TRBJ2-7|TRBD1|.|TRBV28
CASSTAAAGGKDEQYF
TGTGCCAGCAGTACCGCCGCTGCAGGGGGCAAGGACGAGCAGTACTTC
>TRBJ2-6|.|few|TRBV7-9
CASSLGANRVSGANVLTF
TGTGCCAGCAGCTTGGGGGCCAACCGAGTCTCTGGGGCCAACGTCCTGACTTTC
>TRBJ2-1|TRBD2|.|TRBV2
CATKRVAGGSYEQFF
TGTGCCACAAAACGGGTAGCGGGAGGTTCCTATGAGCAGTTCTTC
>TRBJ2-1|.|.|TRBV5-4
CASSSGPPSYNEQFF
TGTGCCAGCAGCTCCGGTCCCCCCTCCTACAATGAGCAGTTCTTC
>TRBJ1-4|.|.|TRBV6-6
CASSNHREEKLFF
TGTGCCAGCAGTAATCACCGGGAGGAAAAACTGTTTTTT
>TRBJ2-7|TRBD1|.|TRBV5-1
CASKYQGAVNEQYF
TGCGCCAGCAAGTACCAGGGGGCTGTCAACGAGCAGTACTTC
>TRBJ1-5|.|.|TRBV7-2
CASSQETAINQPQHF
TGTGCCAGCAGCCAAGAGACGGCTATCAATCAGCCCCAGCATTTT
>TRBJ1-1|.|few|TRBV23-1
CASSQGRQGLYTEAFF
TGCGCCAGCAGTCAAGGTCGGCAGGGTCTGTACACTGAAGCTTTCTTT